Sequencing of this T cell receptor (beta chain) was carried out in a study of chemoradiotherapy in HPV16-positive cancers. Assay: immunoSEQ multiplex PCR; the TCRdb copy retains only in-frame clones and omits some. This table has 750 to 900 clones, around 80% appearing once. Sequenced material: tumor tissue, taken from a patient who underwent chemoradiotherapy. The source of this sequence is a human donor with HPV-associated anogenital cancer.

The CDR3 reads CASGDRGNSPLHF. CDR3 bases: TGTGCCAGCGGGGACAGGGGGAATTCACCCCTCCACTTT. This chain links TRBV6-6 with TRBJ1-6; 11 nucleotides match TRBD1. CDR1 is MNHNY and CDR2 is SVGAGI in the germline V gene (reference sequence). This CDR3 spans 13 amino acids. With V trimmed by 8 bases and J by 7 bases, 1 base remained unmatched.